Listed here are 2 T cell receptor beta chains from one sample, sequenced in a study of cytomegalovirus exposure and HLA in healthy donors (dated by TCRdb to about 2017). Library generation was performed with the immunoSEQ multiplex PCR assay. TCRdb stores this immuneACCESS table with in-frame sequences only. Part of the clones is absent; in the studies checked, under half of the shortfall reflects unresolved V genes, and no reason is known for the rest. The table for this sample lists over 200,000 clones; over 65% of them were counted only once. Roughly 5.7% of the sample is in the top ten clones. Material for sequencing was PBMCs. The receptors were gathered from a woman under 30 in good health and CMV-seronegative.

This clone turned up a few times. The junction shows a germline mismatch at one end, possibly a read error. The genes are TRBV7-8 and TRBJ1-3, with D perhaps TRBD1 (6 bases). CDR3 length: 8 amino acids. Per the germline V gene, CDR1 is SGHVS and CDR2 is FQNEAQ. This CDR3 is CASPRQDF. CDR3 coding DNA: TGTGCCAGCCCGAGACAGGATTTT.

CDR3 residues: CASSYSKQNTEAFF. In DNA, the CDR3 is TGTGCCAGCAGTTACTCGAAACAGAACACTGAAGCTTTCTTT. The V and J genes are TRBV6-5 and TRBJ1-1; unclear D gene. CDR1 is MNHEY, CDR2 SVGAGI, per germline. CDR3 length equals 14 residues. Trimming left V 0 bases short and J 1 base short, with 6 bases between.